The sequence of this T cell receptor beta chain was determined in a study of metastatic and nonmetastatic thyroid tumors. The overall study: Samples came from malignant and benign thyroid patients, and repertoires were compared across blood and tumor or nodule tissue.

In the original processing: Construction of a distant-metastasis classifier for papillary thyroid cancer relied on CDR3 differences across clinicopathological groups. From the PCR reads, TCRdb re-called clones with MiXCR. The V and J calls and clone size come from TCRdb's table, not from the authors' own analysis. This sample has 5,400 or so clones, with about two fifths found just once. All patients reached thyroid surgery having received no treatment beforehand. As for this clone: Its specificity is not known.

Germline CDR1 and CDR2: MNHEY and SVGEGT. With V trimmed by 6 bases and J by 0 bases, 5 bases remained unmatched. The CDR3 is made up of 15 amino acids. Study-wide results and limits: Malignant thyroid tumors reportedly exceeded benign nodules significantly in TCR beta diversity, with the difference appearing in blood and tumor.

The receptor's source is a female donor with papillary thyroid cancer or a benign thyroid nodule (not recorded which). Some clones in this sample may be carry-over from other donors' samples. This chain links TRBV6-2 or TRBV6-3 with TRBJ2-1; 7 bases are shared with TRBD2. The sequenced material came from adjacent normal tissue. The CDR3 sequence: CASRFGLVSYNEQFF. CDR3 nucleotides: TGTGCCAGCAGATTCGGACTAGTCTCCTACAATGAGCAGTTCTTC.